This T cell receptor beta chain was documented in a study of cytomegalovirus exposure and HLA in healthy donors. Broader study findings: Reportedly, cytomegalovirus status was diagnosed with high sensitivity and specificity. In a later analysis, most CMV-associated TCR beta chains appeared HLA-restricted. There were a few CMV-associated chains whose specificity for CMV antigens was confirmed in vitro.

V gave up 4 bases and J gave up 2 bases, with 11 bases separating them. The CDR3 extends over 14 amino acids. CDR1 and CDR2 (germline): MGHRA, YSYEKL. Of note for this clone: Its specificity is not known.

The PCR ran on 60 Vbeta and 13 Jbeta primers. TCRdb keeps only in-frame clones here, not all; method: immunoSEQ multiplex PCR. This table has 150,000 or so clones, roughly 80% appearing once. This receptor was obtained from a woman in her forties in good health and CMV-seronegative. Sequenced: PBMCs. The genes are TRBV4-1 and TRBJ2-5; tentative D call: TRBD1 (6 bases). The CDR3, as DNA: TGCGCCAGCAGCCGAGGACAGTTTCAAGAGACCCAGTACTTC. Translating gives CASSRGQFQETQYF.